The entry below gives a single TCR beta chain sequence along with its context. The germline gene is not matched at one end of the junction; a read error may be the cause. The data were obtained in a study of blood T cell repertoires in COVID-19. Study as a whole: Collection of acute and convalescent COVID-19 samples took place in the United States, Italy and Spain. Sample material is recorded as cDNA or gDNA derived from T cells, B-cell-depleted T cells, or PBMCs.

In germline, CDR1 is SGHRS, CDR2 YFSETQ. The CDR3 loop spans 13 amino acids. Original handling: From reference gene primer amplification, estimates of nucleated cell counts were derived. Some clones are missing from TCRdb's copy, which holds only in-frame ones; the method was immunoSEQ multiplex PCR. That table gives V, J and clone size, and the DNA gave D and trimming. The sample includes some 130,000 clones, roughly four fifths seen only once; the top ten take around 9.8%. Sequencing was done on a sample of peripheral blood. The rearrangement joins TRBV5-1 to TRBJ1-1; TRBD1 aligns across 9 bases. This clonotype was sampled from a man between 40 and 49 years old with active or convalescent COVID-19. The CDR3 sequence: CASTLTGGTEAFF. The DNA of the CDR3 is TGCGCCAGCACCTTGACAGGGGGGACTGAAGCTTTCTTT.